Sequencing of this T cell receptor (beta chain) was carried out in a study of CD8 T cells in ankylosing spondylitis. General study findings and limits: There was reportedly significant enrichment of clones that were disease-linked in matched ankylosing spondylitis synovial fluid. In reactive arthritis synovial fluid and blood, some motif variants had been reported before. Ankylosing spondylitis blood appeared to be characterized by a TCR beta motif of about 8 highly homologous variants. The disease-linked clones had a CD8+ phenotype and low blood frequencies.

A remark on this clonotype: Antigen: not known.

V shed 6 bases and J shed 0 bases, with 15 bases lying between them. CDR3 length: 15 residues. In germline, CDR1 is SQVTM, CDR2 ANQGSEA. TCR beta libraries were made by quantitative 5'-RACE with molecular barcodes. TCRdb recomputed calls from the 5' RACE reads with MiXCR, one row per CDR3 protein. The table records hundreds of thousands of distinct CDR3 sequences, 12% of them present only once. The genes are TRBV29-1 and TRBJ1-3; D call uncertain. The sample was blood, either unsorted or a sorted T cell fraction (not recorded which). The TCR comes from a male donor with ankylosing spondylitis. The CDR3 region has the DNA TGCAGCGTGATGTGCCGGGAAAGCTCTGGAAACACCATATATTTT. It specifies CSVMCRESSGNTIYF.